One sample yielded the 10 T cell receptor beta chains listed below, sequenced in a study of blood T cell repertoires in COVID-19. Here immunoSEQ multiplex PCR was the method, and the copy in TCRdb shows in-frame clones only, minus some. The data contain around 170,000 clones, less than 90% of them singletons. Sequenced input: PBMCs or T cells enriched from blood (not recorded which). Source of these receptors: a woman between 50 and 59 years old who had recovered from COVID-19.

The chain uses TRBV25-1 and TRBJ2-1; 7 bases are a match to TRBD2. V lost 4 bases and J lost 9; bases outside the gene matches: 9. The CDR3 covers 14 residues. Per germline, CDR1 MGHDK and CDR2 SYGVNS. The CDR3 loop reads CASSAGGKLGEQFF. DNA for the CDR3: TGTGCCAGCAGTGCCGGGGGGAAGTTGGGTGAGCAGTTCTTC.

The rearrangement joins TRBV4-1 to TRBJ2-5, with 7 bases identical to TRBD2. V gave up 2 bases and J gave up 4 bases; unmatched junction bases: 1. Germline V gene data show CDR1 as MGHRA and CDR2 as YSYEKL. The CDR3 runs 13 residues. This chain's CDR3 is CASSQSGGETQYF. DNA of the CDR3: TGCGCCAGCAGCCAATCGGGGGGAGAGACCCAGTACTTC.

The CDR3 coding sequence is TGTGCCAGTAGTCCCTTGAGTACAGGGAACACTGAAGCTTTCTTT. This encodes CASSPLSTGNTEAFF. V usage is TRBV19 and J usage is TRBJ1-1; weak D call: TRBD1 (5 bases). The CDR3 totals 15 residues. The germline V and J ends were trimmed by 5 bases and 1 base, with 14 bases remaining between them. Germline CDR1 LNHDA, CDR2 SQIVND (reference sequence).

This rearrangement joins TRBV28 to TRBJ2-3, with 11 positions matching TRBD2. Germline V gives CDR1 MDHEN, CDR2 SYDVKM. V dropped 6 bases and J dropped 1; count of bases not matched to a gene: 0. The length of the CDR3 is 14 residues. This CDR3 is CASRTSGGTDTQYF. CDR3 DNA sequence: TGTGCCAGCAGGACTAGCGGGGGCACAGATACGCAGTATTTT.

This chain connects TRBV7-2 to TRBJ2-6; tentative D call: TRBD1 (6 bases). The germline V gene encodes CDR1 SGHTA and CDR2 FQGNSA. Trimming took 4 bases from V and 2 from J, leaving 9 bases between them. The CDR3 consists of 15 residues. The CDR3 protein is CASSSYRAGANVLTF. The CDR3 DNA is TGTGCCAGCAGCTCCTACAGGGCTGGGGCCAACGTCCTGACTTTC.

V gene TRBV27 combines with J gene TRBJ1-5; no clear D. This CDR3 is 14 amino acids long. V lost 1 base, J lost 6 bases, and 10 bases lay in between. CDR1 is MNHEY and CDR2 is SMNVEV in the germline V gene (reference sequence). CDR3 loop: CASSLYSLSQPQHF. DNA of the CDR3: TGTGCCAGCAGTTTATATTCGCTGAGTCAGCCCCAGCATTTT.

The CDR3 is CASSRLENQPQHF. CDR3 DNA: TGTGCCAGCTCACGGTTAGAAAATCAGCCCCAGCATTTT. The V call is TRBV18, the J call TRBJ1-5, with D uncertain. This CDR3 region has 13 residues. The V gene's germline CDR1 is KGHSH and CDR2 LQKENI. V was clipped by 4 bases and J by 4 bases, with 8 bases between them.

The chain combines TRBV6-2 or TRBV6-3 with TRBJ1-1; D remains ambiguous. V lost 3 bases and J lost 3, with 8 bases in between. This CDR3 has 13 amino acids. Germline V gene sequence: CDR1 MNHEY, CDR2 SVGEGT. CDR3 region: CASSYSDYTEAFF. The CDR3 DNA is TGTGCCAGCAGTTATTCAGATTACACTGAAGCTTTCTTT.

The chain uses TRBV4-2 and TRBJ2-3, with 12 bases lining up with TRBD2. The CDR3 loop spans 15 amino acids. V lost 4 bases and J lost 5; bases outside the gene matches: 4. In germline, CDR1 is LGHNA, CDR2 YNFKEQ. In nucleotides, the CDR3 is TGTGCCAGCAGCCCGACTAGCGGGGGCATAGATACGCAGTATTTT. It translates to CASSPTSGGIDTQYF.

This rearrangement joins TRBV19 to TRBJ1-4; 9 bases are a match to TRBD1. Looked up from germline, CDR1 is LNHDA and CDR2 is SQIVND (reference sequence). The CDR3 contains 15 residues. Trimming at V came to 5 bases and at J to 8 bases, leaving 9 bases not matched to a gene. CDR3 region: CASSLGQGLFEKLFF. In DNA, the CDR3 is TGTGCCAGTAGTTTAGGACAGGGGCTTTTCGAAAAACTGTTTTTT.